What follows are 20 T cell receptor beta chains derived from one specimen sequenced in a study of CD8+CD57+ T cells in acquired aplastic anemia. Genomic DNA was employed as the template in profiling TCR beta VDJ and CDR3. TCRdb reprocessed the reads with MiXCR, giving one entry per CDR3 protein. The table lists more than 250,000 distinct CDR3 sequences, roughly 50% of them singletons. The specimen was sorted CD4+, CD8+, or CD8+CD57+ T cells (not recorded which) from PBMCs. Receptor source: a human donor with severe aplastic anemia or a healthy control (not recorded which).

V and J are TRBV4-2 and TRBJ1-2; 11 nucleotides align to TRBD1. Germline assignment: CDR1 LGHNA and CDR2 YNFKEQ. The ends lost 4 bases at V and 0 bases at J; junction bases unmatched: 4. CDR3 length: 16 amino acids. DNA for the CDR3: TGTGCCAGCAGCCCTCAGGGACAGGGGGCTAACTATGGCTACACCTTC. Protein: CASSPQGQGANYGYTF.

This clonotype occurred a few times. The rearrangement links TRBV6-5 to TRBJ1-6, with D unresolved. This CDR3 spans 13 amino acids. Per the germline V gene, CDR1 is MNHEY and CDR2 is SVGAGI. The V and J ends lost 6 bases and 4 bases respectively, with 7 bases between them. The CDR3 reads CASRITYNSPLHF. The CDR3 DNA reads TGTGCCAGCAGGATCACTTATAATTCACCCCTCCACTTT.

This clonotype came up a few times. V gene TRBV10-3 combines with J gene TRBJ2-1; D not resolved. The CDR3 consists of 11 residues. Deletions cut 4 bases from V and 8 bases from J, with 6 bases between. Germline CDR1 reads ENHRY; CDR2 reads SYGVKD. The CDR3 region has the DNA TGTGCCATCAGTGTTAAGTATGAGCAGTTCTTC. Protein sequence: CAISVKYEQFF.

This clonotype was observed at least ten times. This rearrangement joins TRBV6-2 or TRBV6-3 to TRBJ2-5; weak D call: TRBD2 (6 bases). Germline values: CDR1 MNHEY, CDR2 SVGEGT. The germline V and J ends were trimmed by 2 bases and 3 bases, with 7 bases remaining between them. The CDR3 extends over 13 amino acids. In DNA, the CDR3 is TGTGCCAGCAGTTACGCGGGGAAAGAGACCCAGTACTTC. This sequence encodes CASSYAGKETQYF.

The genes are TRBV29-1 and TRBJ1-3; TRBD1 aligns across 9 bases. Germline V gene data show CDR1 as SQVTM and CDR2 as ANQGSEA. The CDR3 is 13 amino acids. V was pared by 4 bases and J by 2 bases, with 0 bases of the junction left unmatched. CDR3 bases: TGCAGCGTTGGGACAGGGGCTGGAAACACCATATATTTT. Encoded protein: CSVGTGAGNTIYF. The full variable domain, rest sourced from reference TRBV29-1 and TRBJ1-3, is SAVISQKPSRDICQRGTSLTIQCQVDSQVTMMFWYRQQPGQSLTLIATANQGSEATYESGFVIDKFPISRPNLTFSTLTVSNMSPEDSSIYLCSVGTGAGNTIYFGEGSWLTVV.

This clonotype was detected once. This chain joins TRBV20-1 and TRBJ1-2; D is unresolved. The CDR3 spans 13 residues. Germline V gives CDR1 DFQATT, CDR2 SNEGSKA (reference sequence). V shed 6 bases and J shed 4 bases, with 15 bases lying between them. CDR3 coding DNA: TGCAGTGCCGGAGATGGCACCTCCTATGGCTACACCTTC. This translates into CSAGDGTSYGYTF.

This clonotype was observed at least ten times. The V call is TRBV5-1, the J call TRBJ2-3; D call uncertain. The CDR3 has 12 residues. Trimming removed 2 bases at V and 3 bases at J, with 4 bases between. Germline CDR1 SGHRS, CDR2 YFSETQ. In DNA form, the CDR3 reads TGCGCCAGCAGCTTCGATACAGATACGCAGTATTTT. It encodes CASSFDTDTQYF.

As regards this clonotype: A junction end diverges from the germline sequence, so it may reflect a read error. This chain connects TRBV5-1 to TRBJ1-6; TRBD1 is a possible D gene (5 bases). The CDR3 contains 13 residues. The germline gives CDR1 SGHRS, CDR2 YFSETQ. CDR3 sequence reads: CVSSLGDESPLHF. The CDR3 DNA sequence: TGCGTCAGCAGCTTGGGGGACGAGTCACCCCTCCACTTT.

The J gene is TRBJ1-5, the V gene TRBV2; 11 bases match TRBD1. The CDR3 is made up of 15 amino acids. Germline V gene lookup returns CDR1 SNHLY and CDR2 FYNNEI. V lost 3 bases and J lost 8; bases outside the gene matches: 6. CDR3 sequence reads: CASSDTDRGPEPQHF. DNA for the CDR3: TGTGCCAGCAGTGATACGGACAGGGGGCCGGAGCCCCAGCATTTT. The entire variable domain, with the rest obtained from reference TRBV2 and TRBJ1-5, is as follows: EPEVTQTPSHQVTQMGQEVILRCVPISNHLYFYWYRQILGQKVEFLVSFYNNEISEKSEIFDDQFSVERPDGSNFTLKIRSTKLEDSAMYFCASSDTDRGPEPQHFGDGTRLSIL.

V gene TRBV20-1 combines with J gene TRBJ2-3; 10 bases agree with TRBD2. CDR3 size: 16 residues. V was pared by 1 base and J by 2 bases, with 6 bases of the junction left unmatched. Germline CDR1 reads DFQATT; CDR2 reads SNEGSKA (reference sequence). The CDR3: CSARVLAGALTDTQYF. CDR3 bases: TGCAGTGCTAGAGTGCTAGCGGGGGCCCTCACAGATACGCAGTATTTT.

This clonotype came up a few times. V usage is TRBV7-2 and J usage is TRBJ2-5, with D unclear. The V gene's germline CDR1 is SGHTA and CDR2 FQGNSA. With 5 bases removed from V and 5 bases from J, the gap between germline ends came to 15 bases. The CDR3 totals 14 residues. The CDR3 coding sequence is TGTGCCAGCAGCGTCCCCGGTATAACGGAGACCCAGTACTTC. Its translation: CASSVPGITETQYF.

This chain connects TRBV11-1 to TRBJ2-5, with D unclear. Trimming pared 4 bases from V and 5 bases from J, leaving 11 bases between. The CDR3 is made up of 13 amino acids. The germline CDR1 and CDR2 sequences are SGHAT and FQDESV (reference sequence). In nucleotides, the CDR3 is TGTGCCAGCAGCTCCCCTACCCAGGAGACCCAGTACTTC. As protein: CASSSPTQETQYF.

This clonotype occurred a few times. The J gene is TRBJ1-6, the V gene TRBV2; D call uncertain. Germline V gives CDR1 SNHLY, CDR2 FYNNEI. V dropped 5 bases and J dropped 7 bases, with 15 bases sitting between them. The CDR3 has 15 residues. The CDR3 protein is CASSRDFRGNSPLHF. The CDR3 DNA reads TGTGCCAGCAGTAGAGACTTCAGAGGGAATTCACCCCTCCACTTT.

There are a few counts of this clonotype. The V gene is TRBV7-3, the J gene TRBJ2-7; 13 nucleotides match TRBD2. CDR3 length: 20 residues. With V trimmed by 2 bases and J by 0 bases, 13 bases remained unmatched. Per the germline V gene, CDR1 is SGHTA and CDR2 is FQGTGA. CDR3 residues: CASSLGRRLAGGRSSYEQYF. The CDR3 DNA sequence: TGTGCCAGCAGCTTAGGTCGTCGACTAGCGGGGGGACGAAGCTCCTACGAGCAGTACTTC.

This clonotype was observed a handful of times. The chain uses TRBV20-1 and TRBJ2-5; the match to TRBD2 covers 9 bases. The germline V gene has CDR1 DFQATT and CDR2 SNEGSKA (reference sequence). The CDR3 sequence is 15 residues long. The ends lost 1 base at V and 0 bases at J; junction bases unmatched: 3. CDR3 nucleotides: TGCAGTGCTAGAGGACTAGCGGAATACCAAGAGACCCAGTACTTC. Amino acid sequence: CSARGLAEYQETQYF.

This clonotype occurred many times. The chain is built from TRBV7-8 and TRBJ2-2; 10 nucleotides agree with TRBD2. The CDR3 totals 16 residues. CDR1 is SGHVS, CDR2 FQNEAQ, per germline. V dropped 2 bases and J dropped 3; count of bases not matched to a gene: 3. DNA of the CDR3: TGTGCCAGCAGCTTACTAGCGGGGGCCTACACCGGGGAGCTGTTTTTT. Its protein is CASSLLAGAYTGELFF.

The J gene is TRBJ2-3, the V gene TRBV2; no clear D gene. V dropped 2 bases and J dropped 5 bases, with 5 bases sitting between them. The germline V gene has CDR1 SNHLY and CDR2 FYNNEI. The CDR3 has 12 amino acids. CDR3 sequence: CASSEWVDTQYF. Here the CDR3 DNA reads TGTGCCAGCAGTGAATGGGTAGATACGCAGTATTTT.

V usage is TRBV3-1 and J usage is TRBJ2-3; D unresolved. Germline V gives CDR1 LGHDT, CDR2 YNNKEL (reference sequence). This CDR3 contains 16 residues. V gave up 1 base and J gave up 5 bases, with 16 bases separating them. The CDR3 nucleotides are TGTGCCAGCAGCCAAGCGAGGCGCGTTCGGGTAGATACGCAGTATTTT. Translating gives CASSQARRVRVDTQYF.

The V call is TRBV25-1, the J call TRBJ1-1, with 9 nucleotides matching TRBD1. V lost 8 bases to trimming and J lost 6 bases; unmatched junction nucleotides: 13. Per the germline V gene, CDR1 is MGHDK and CDR2 is SYGVNS. CDR3 length: 15 residues. The CDR3 nucleotides are TGTGCCAGCCGCCGAAGTGGACAGGGGCAGGCTGAAGCTTTCTTT. The encoded protein is CASRRSGQGQAEAFF.

This clonotype came up many times. V gene TRBV25-1 combines with J gene TRBJ1-5; 8 bases line up with TRBD1. V shed 3 bases, J shed 6 bases, and the junction held 4 bases outside the gene matches. Germline-derived CDR1 and CDR2 are MGHDK and SYGVNS. CDR3 length: 14 residues. The CDR3 is CASSEAGGFQPQHF. The CDR3 DNA follows: TGTGCCAGCAGTGAGGCAGGGGGCTTTCAGCCCCAGCATTTT. Filled out from reference TRBV25-1 and TRBJ1-5, the complete variable domain reads EADIYQTPRYLVIGTGKKITLECSQTMGHDKMYWYQQDPGMELHLIHYSYGVNSTEKGDLSSESTVSRIRTEHFPLTLESARPSHTSQYLCASSEAGGFQPQHFGDGTRLSIL.